Each of the 28 T cell receptor beta chains below was sequenced from the same sample in a study of blood T cell repertoires in COVID-19. Sequencing used immunoSEQ multiplex PCR; TCRdb keeps in-frame clones, though not all of them. The data show about 200,000 clones, with about 85% seen just once and approximately 18% held by the top ten. Specimen: peripheral blood. Receptors originate from a person aged 65 to 85 with COVID-19, enrolled during active disease.

This clone was observed once. The chain carries TRBV6-5 and TRBJ1-2, with D perhaps matching TRBD1 (6 bases). Trimming stripped 7 bases from V and 6 bases from J, with 21 bases between. There are 15 residues in the CDR3. The germline V gene has CDR1 MNHEY and CDR2 SVGAGI. The CDR3 DNA is TGTGCCAGCACCCAAAGCCCCGGACAGAGAGATGGCTACACCTTC. Translated: CASTQSPGQRDGYTF.

The chain links TRBV5-1 to TRBJ2-5; no reliable D call. Germline CDR1 reads SGHRS; CDR2 reads YFSETQ. Trimming took 0 bases from V and 1 from J, leaving 10 bases between them. The CDR3 runs 15 residues. CDR3 coding DNA: TGCGCCAGCAGCTTGGTTTCAGGATTCCAAGAGACCCAGTACTTC. Its translation is CASSLVSGFQETQYF.

CDR3 amino acids: CSVGAGNQPQHF. CDR3 DNA sequence: TGCAGCGTTGGTGCAGGGAATCAGCCCCAGCATTTT. The chain links TRBV29-1 to TRBJ1-5; weak D call: TRBD1 (5 bases). The V end was cut by 4 bases, the J end by 4 bases, with 8 bases between. From germline, CDR1 is SQVTM and CDR2 ANQGSEA. This CDR3 has 12 amino acids.

V usage is TRBV9 and J usage is TRBJ2-2; tentatively, D is TRBD2 (5 bases). Trimming shortened V by 2 bases and J by 1 base, and 9 bases separated the two germline ends. Germline V gene sequence: CDR1 SGDLS, CDR2 YYNGEE. The CDR3 has 15 amino acids. Written as DNA, the CDR3 is TGTGCCAGCAGCGTTCTAGCAGAGAACACCGGGGAGCTGTTTTTT. This translates into CASSVLAENTGELFF.

V gene TRBV14 combines with J gene TRBJ2-7; 9 bases agree with TRBD2. The junction had 8 bases not matched to a gene; V was cut back by 4 bases and J by 1 base. This CDR3 spans 16 amino acids. In germline, CDR1 is SGHDN, CDR2 FVKESK. The CDR3 sequence: CASSLRLAAASYEQYF. The CDR3 DNA is TGTGCCAGCAGCCTCCGACTAGCGGCAGCTTCCTACGAGCAGTACTTC.

This chain joins TRBV7-6 and TRBJ1-5, with TRBD1 matching 8 bases. The length of the CDR3 is 14 residues. Losses at the gene ends were 5 bases for V and 6 bases for J; bases not matched to a gene: 6. CDR1 and CDR2 from the germline V gene are SGHVS and FNYEAQ. CDR3 DNA sequence: TGTGCCAGCAGCCAAACAGGGGGAAGTCAGCCCCAGCATTTT. Translating gives CASSQTGGSQPQHF.

The chain carries TRBV4-3 and TRBJ2-3, with 9 positions matching TRBD2. CDR1 is LGHNA, CDR2 YSLEER, per germline. J lost 0 bases, V lost 0 bases, and 10 bases had no gene match. The CDR3 loop spans 19 amino acids. CDR3 DNA sequence: TGCGCCAGCAGCCAAGATTACCCTAGCGGGGCAAGTAGCACAGATACGCAGTATTTT. Amino acids: CASSQDYPSGASSTDTQYF.

The rearrangement uses TRBV9 and TRBJ2-3; 9 positions agree with TRBD1. CDR3 length: 14 amino acids. Trimming cost V 3 bases and J 5 bases; bases outside gene matches: 4. Germline CDR1 reads SGDLS; CDR2 reads YYNGEE. CDR3 residues: CASSAGQGRDTQYF. In nucleotides, the CDR3 is TGTGCCAGCAGCGCGGGACAGGGTAGAGATACGCAGTATTTT.

The CDR3 DNA reads TGTGCCAGCAGCTTAATTCTCCGACAGGGCGAACAGCCCCAGCATTTT. This encodes CASSLILRQGEQPQHF. The chain is built from TRBV11-2 and TRBJ1-5; TRBD1 matches 7 bases. CDR1 is SGHAT, CDR2 FQNNGV, per germline. The CDR3 contains 16 residues. J was trimmed by 7 bases and V by 2 bases; bases with no gene match: 11.

This chain links TRBV5-5 with TRBJ2-2; no firm D call. This CDR3 comprises 13 residues. The ends were cut back, 3 bases at V and 3 bases at J, with 6 bases in the middle. Germline V gene data show CDR1 as SGHKS and CDR2 as YYEKEE (reference sequence). The CDR3 sequence: CASSYSYTGELFF. For the CDR3, the DNA is TGTGCCAGCAGCTACAGTTACACCGGGGAGCTGTTTTTT. The variable domain in full, completed from reference TRBV5-5 and TRBJ2-2, reads DAGVTQSPTHLIKTRGQQVTLRCSPISGHKSVSWYQQVLGQGPQFIFQYYEKEERGRGNFPDRFSARQFPNYSSELNVNALLLGDSALYLCASSYSYTGELFFGEGSRLTVL.

This clone was seen only a few times. The rearrangement links TRBV27 to TRBJ1-2, with D perhaps matching TRBD1 (5 bases). The germline V gene encodes CDR1 MNHEY and CDR2 SMNVEV (reference sequence). The CDR3 is made up of 16 amino acids. With 6 bases removed from V and 7 bases from J, the gap between germline ends came to 24 bases. CDR3 sequence (DNA): TGTGCCAGCAGCCACAAGAGGATGGGGGGAGTAGGTGGCTACACCTTC. This sequence encodes CASSHKRMGGVGGYTF.

The chain recombines TRBV19 with TRBJ2-2; the match to TRBD1 covers 11 bases. Germline loops: CDR1 LNHDA, CDR2 SQIVND (reference sequence). V was pared by 8 bases and J by 5 bases, with 1 base of the junction left unmatched. The CDR3 extends over 13 amino acids. As DNA, the CDR3 is TGTGCCAGTGGGACAGGGGGTACCGGGGAGCTGTTTTTT. It yields the protein CASGTGGTGELFF.

The gene calls are TRBV27 and TRBJ2-7; D gene uncertain. CDR3 size: 13 residues. Germline values: CDR1 MNHEY, CDR2 SMNVEV (reference sequence). Trimming took 5 bases from V and 4 from J, leaving 12 bases between them. The CDR3 protein is CASSPPPYYEQYF. The CDR3 bases are TGTGCCAGCAGTCCTCCCCCCTATTACGAGCAGTACTTC.

The genes are TRBV9 and TRBJ1-1; 7 bases map to TRBD1. The CDR3 has 15 residues. CDR1 and CDR2 from the germline V gene are SGDLS and YYNGEE. Trimming cost V 2 bases and J 1 base; bases outside gene matches: 5. The CDR3 DNA reads as TGTGCCAGCAGCGTGAGGGACAGCGCGAACACTGAAGCTTTCTTT. It translates to CASSVRDSANTEAFF.

This chain connects TRBV7-2 to TRBJ2-4; TRBD1 aligns across 8 bases. Germline CDR1 SGHTA, CDR2 FQGNSA. CDR3 size: 16 residues. After removal of 4 bases from V and 3 bases from J, the junction contained 8 bases not matched to a gene. The CDR3 protein is CASSSADRAGKNIQYF. As DNA, the CDR3 is TGTGCCAGCAGCTCCGCGGACAGGGCGGGCAAAAACATTCAGTACTTC.

The chain couples TRBV28 to TRBJ1-1; a weak D match, TRBD1 (5 bases). The CDR3 has 13 amino acids. V was clipped by 4 bases and J by 8 bases, with 14 bases between them. Germline lookup yields CDR1 MDHEN and CDR2 SYDVKM. Here the CDR3 reads CASSWARQTEAFF. The CDR3 DNA is TGTGCCAGCAGTTGGGCCAGACAGACCGAAGCTTTCTTT.

V usage is TRBV5-6 and J usage is TRBJ2-7; a weak D match, TRBD1 (5 bases). CDR1 is SGHDT, CDR2 YYEEEE, per germline. The CDR3 sequence is 14 residues long. The V end lost 6 bases, the J end lost 0 bases, and 13 bases lay between the germline ends. CDR3 nucleotide sequence: TGTGCCAGCACACCAAGGGGAAGCTCCTACGAGCAGTACTTC. Encoded protein: CASTPRGSSYEQYF.

The chain has TRBV4-3 and TRBJ2-3; D might be TRBD1 (6 bases). The CDR3 covers 14 residues. Per the germline V gene, CDR1 is LGHNA and CDR2 is YSLEER. V was shortened by 4 bases and J by 6 bases, with 14 bases between the two germline ends. This CDR3 is CASSRVRGADTQYF. The CDR3, as DNA: TGCGCCAGCAGCCGAGTCAGGGGCGCGGATACGCAGTATTTT.

The chain has TRBV21-1 and TRBJ2-2; TRBD1, the table's D call, was not compared with the DNA. TRBV21-1 is recorded as a pseudogene. The CDR3 length is 15 residues. CDR3 bases: TGTGCCAGCAGCAAGGGGACAGGGGAGCCCGGGGAGCTGTTTTTT. Its translation is CASSKGTGEPGELFF.

The chain has TRBV13 and TRBJ1-4; 8 bases are shared with TRBD1. Germline-derived CDR1 and CDR2 are PRHDT and FYEKMQ (reference sequence). Germline trimming cut 0 bases from V and 0 bases from J; bases unmatched to any gene: 18. CDR3 length: 22 amino acids. CDR3 coding DNA: TGTGCCAGCAGCTTAGGTCGCTTCGTAGTGGACAGGGCTCAATCAACTAATGAAAAACTGTTTTTT. Amino acid sequence: CASSLGRFVVDRAQSTNEKLFF.

CDR3 sequence reads: CSANRGYGYTF. In DNA, the CDR3 is TGCAGTGCAAACAGGGGCTATGGCTACACCTTC. This chain connects TRBV20-1 to TRBJ1-2; 7 nucleotides match TRBD1. With V trimmed by 6 bases and J by 4 bases, 2 bases remained unmatched. This CDR3 contains 11 residues. Germline loops: CDR1 DFQATT, CDR2 SNEGSKA (reference sequence).

The chain carries TRBV27 and TRBJ1-5; D unclear. V gave up 6 bases and J gave up 0 bases, with 12 bases separating them. The CDR3 runs to 15 residues. CDR1 and CDR2 from the germline V gene are MNHEY and SMNVEV (reference sequence). As DNA, the CDR3 is TGTGCCAGCAGCCACACAGTAAATAGCAATCAGCCCCAGCATTTT. Translated: CASSHTVNSNQPQHF.

This rearrangement joins TRBV2 to TRBJ1-1; unclear D gene. The CDR3 runs to 13 residues. The germline CDR1 and CDR2 sequences are SNHLY and FYNNEI. V lost 3 bases, J lost 1 base, and 6 bases lay in between. The CDR3 region is CASSDYGNTEAFF. CDR3 DNA sequence: TGTGCCAGCAGTGATTACGGGAACACTGAAGCTTTCTTT.

With regard to this clone: The junction departs from the called germline gene at one end, perhaps through a read error. The chain joins TRBV30 to TRBJ1-2, with D unresolved. The CDR3 totals 15 residues. In germline, CDR1 is GTSNPN, CDR2 SVGIG (reference sequence). Here the CDR3 DNA reads TGTGCTTGGACTGGCCCAGGAACGATCAACTATGGCTACACCTTC. As protein: CAWTGPGTINYGYTF.

This chain joins TRBV6-2 or TRBV6-3 and TRBJ2-3; possible D gene TRBD2, 6 bases. CDR1 and CDR2 from the germline V gene are MNHEY and SVGEGT. V gave up 2 bases and J gave up 2 bases, with 11 bases separating them. The CDR3 consists of 15 residues. CDR3 bases: TGTGCCAGCAGTTACGCGGGACGTATCACAGATACGCAGTATTTT. Amino acid sequence: CASSYAGRITDTQYF.

This clone has a single count. The gene calls are TRBV5-1 and TRBJ2-5; a weak D match, TRBD1 (6 bases). Germline CDR1 reads SGHRS; CDR2 reads YFSETQ. The CDR3 is made up of 19 amino acids. V was cut by 4 bases and J by 5 bases, with 30 bases left in between. CDR3 DNA: TGCGCCAGCAGCAAACAAATAACAGGGTTTGCCGCTTTGGGGGAGACCCAGTACTTC. This encodes CASSKQITGFAALGETQYF.

The chain employs TRBV5-1 and TRBJ1-2, with D perhaps matching TRBD1 (5 bases). This CDR3 has 12 amino acids. Looked up from germline, CDR1 is SGHRS and CDR2 is YFSETQ. Trimming took off 7 bases at V and 7 bases at J, with 14 bases between the two ends. The CDR3 is CASAARDFGYTF. CDR3 in DNA: TGCGCCAGCGCGGCCAGGGATTTTGGCTACACCTTC.

This clone was observed a few times. The chain couples TRBV19 to TRBJ2-7; the match to TRBD1 covers 8 bases. The CDR3 has 16 residues. Trimming cost V 0 bases and J 1 base; bases outside gene matches: 5. CDR1 LNHDA and CDR2 SQIVND come from the germline V gene (reference sequence). CDR3 sequence: CASSIEVGQGSYEQYF. The DNA of the CDR3 is TGTGCCAGTAGTATAGAGGTCGGACAGGGTTCCTACGAGCAGTACTTC.